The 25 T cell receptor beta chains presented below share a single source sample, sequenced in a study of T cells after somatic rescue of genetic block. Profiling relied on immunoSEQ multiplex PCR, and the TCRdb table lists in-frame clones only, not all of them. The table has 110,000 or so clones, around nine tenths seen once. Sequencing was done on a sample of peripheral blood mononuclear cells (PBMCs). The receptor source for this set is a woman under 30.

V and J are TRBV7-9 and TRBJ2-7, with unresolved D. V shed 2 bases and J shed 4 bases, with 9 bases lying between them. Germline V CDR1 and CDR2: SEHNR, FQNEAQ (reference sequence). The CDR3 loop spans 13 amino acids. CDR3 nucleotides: TGTGCCAGCAGCTTAAGCCCCAAGTACGAGCAGTACTTC. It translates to CASSLSPKYEQYF.

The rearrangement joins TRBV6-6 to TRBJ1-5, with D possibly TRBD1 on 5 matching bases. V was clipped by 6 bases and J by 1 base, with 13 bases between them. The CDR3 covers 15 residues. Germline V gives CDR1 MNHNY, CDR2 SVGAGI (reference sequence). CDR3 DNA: TGTGCCAGCAGAGAAGGGGCGCGAAGCAATCAGCCCCAGCATTTT. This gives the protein CASREGARSNQPQHF.

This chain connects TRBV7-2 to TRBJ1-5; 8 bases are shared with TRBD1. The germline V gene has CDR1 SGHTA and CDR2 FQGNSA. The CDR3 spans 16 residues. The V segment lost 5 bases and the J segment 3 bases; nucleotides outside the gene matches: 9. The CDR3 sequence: CASSPTGANNNQPQHF. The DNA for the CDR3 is TGTGCCAGCAGCCCGACAGGGGCCAATAACAATCAGCCCCAGCATTTT.

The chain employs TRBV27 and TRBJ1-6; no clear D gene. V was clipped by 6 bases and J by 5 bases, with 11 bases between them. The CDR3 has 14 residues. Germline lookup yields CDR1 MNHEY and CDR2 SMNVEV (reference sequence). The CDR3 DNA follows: TGTGCCAGCAGCTCCGGGGTAGATAATTCACCCCTCCACTTT. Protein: CASSSGVDNSPLHF.

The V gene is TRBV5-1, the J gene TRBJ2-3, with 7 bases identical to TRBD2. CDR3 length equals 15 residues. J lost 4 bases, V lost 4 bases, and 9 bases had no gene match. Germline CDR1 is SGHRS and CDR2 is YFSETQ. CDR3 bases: TGCGCCAGCAGCCTGAGAGGACTAGTCGCAGATACGCAGTATTTT. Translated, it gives CASSLRGLVADTQYF.

CDR3 nucleotides: TGCAGCGTTCCGGGGGTAGCCGGGGAGCTGTTTTTT. Translated: CSVPGVAGELFF. V and J are TRBV29-1 and TRBJ2-2, with D perhaps matching TRBD2 (6 bases). The germline V and J ends were trimmed by 5 bases and 6 bases, with 10 bases remaining between them. The germline V gene encodes CDR1 SQVTM and CDR2 ANQGSEA. CDR3 length: 12 amino acids.

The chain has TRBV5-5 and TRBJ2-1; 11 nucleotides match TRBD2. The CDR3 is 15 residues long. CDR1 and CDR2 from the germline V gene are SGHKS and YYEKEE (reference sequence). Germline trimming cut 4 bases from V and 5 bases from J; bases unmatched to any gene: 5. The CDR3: CASSISGGAHNEQFF. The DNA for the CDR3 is TGTGCCAGCAGCATTAGCGGGGGGGCCCACAATGAGCAGTTCTTC.

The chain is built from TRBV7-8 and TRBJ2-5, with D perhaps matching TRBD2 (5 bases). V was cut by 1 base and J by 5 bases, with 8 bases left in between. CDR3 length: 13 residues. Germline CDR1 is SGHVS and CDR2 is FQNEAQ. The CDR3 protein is CASSLGRYETQYF. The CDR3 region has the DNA TGTGCCAGCAGCTTAGGGAGGTACGAGACCCAGTACTTC.

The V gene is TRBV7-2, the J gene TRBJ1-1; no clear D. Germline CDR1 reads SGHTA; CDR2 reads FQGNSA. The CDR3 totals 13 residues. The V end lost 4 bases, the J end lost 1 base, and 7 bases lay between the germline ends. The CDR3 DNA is TGTGCCAGCAGCTCACACCCGAACACTGAAGCTTTCTTT. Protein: CASSSHPNTEAFF.

Here the CDR3 reads CASRDGNTEAFF. DNA of the CDR3: TGTGCCAGCCGGGACGGGAACACTGAAGCTTTCTTT. This chain connects TRBV2 to TRBJ1-1; D is possibly TRBD1 (5 bases). The CDR3 sequence is 12 residues long. Germline CDR1 and CDR2: SNHLY and FYNNEI. Trimming cost V 8 bases and J 1 base, with 8 bases left between them.

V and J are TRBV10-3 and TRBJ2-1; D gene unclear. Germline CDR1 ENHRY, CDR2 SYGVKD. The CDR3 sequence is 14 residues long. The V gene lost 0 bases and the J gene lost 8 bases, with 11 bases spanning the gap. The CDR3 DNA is TGTGCCATCAGTGAGTCGACCGCGTCCGATGAGCAGTTCTTC. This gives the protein CAISESTASDEQFF.

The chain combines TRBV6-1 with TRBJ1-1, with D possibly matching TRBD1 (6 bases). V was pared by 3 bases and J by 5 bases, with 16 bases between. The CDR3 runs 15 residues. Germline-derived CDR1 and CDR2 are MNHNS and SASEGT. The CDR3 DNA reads TGTGCCAGCAGTGAGGATTACACAGGGAGTACTGAAGCTTTCTTT. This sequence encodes CASSEDYTGSTEAFF.

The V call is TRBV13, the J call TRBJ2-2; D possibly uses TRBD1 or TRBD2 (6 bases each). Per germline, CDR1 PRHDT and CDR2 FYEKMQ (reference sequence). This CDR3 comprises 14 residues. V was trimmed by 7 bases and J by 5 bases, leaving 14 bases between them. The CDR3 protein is CASTGESGTGELFF. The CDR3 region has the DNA TGTGCCAGCACAGGGGAAAGCGGGACCGGGGAGCTGTTTTTT.

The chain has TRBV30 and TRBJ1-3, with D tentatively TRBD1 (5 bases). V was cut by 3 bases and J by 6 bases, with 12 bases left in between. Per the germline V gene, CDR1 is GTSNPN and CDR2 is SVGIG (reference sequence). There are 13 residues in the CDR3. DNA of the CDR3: TGTGCCTGGAGGGTGGTAGGGGTAAACACCATATATTTT. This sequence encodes CAWRVVGVNTIYF.

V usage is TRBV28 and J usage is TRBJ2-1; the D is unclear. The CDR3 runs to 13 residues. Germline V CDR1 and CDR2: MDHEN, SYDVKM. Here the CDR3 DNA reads TGTGCTACGGGCCTGGCGGCCTACAATGAGCAGTTCTTC. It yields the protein CATGLAAYNEQFF.

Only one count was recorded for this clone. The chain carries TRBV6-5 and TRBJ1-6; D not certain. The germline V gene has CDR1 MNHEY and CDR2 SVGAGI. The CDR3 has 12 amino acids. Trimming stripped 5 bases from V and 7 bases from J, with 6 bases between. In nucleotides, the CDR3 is TGTGCCAGCAGTCGGACCAATTCACCCCTCCACTTT. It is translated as CASSRTNSPLHF.

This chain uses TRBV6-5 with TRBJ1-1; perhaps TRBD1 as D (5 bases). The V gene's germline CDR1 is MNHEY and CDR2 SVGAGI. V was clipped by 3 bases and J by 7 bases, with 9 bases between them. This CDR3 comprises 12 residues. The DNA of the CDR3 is TGTGCCAGCAGTTATAGGGGAGATGAAGCTTTCTTT. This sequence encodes CASSYRGDEAFF.

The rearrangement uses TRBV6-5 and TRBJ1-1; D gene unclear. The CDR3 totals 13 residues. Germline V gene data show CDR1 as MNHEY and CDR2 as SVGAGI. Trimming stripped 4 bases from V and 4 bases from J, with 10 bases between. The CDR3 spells CASSLVVGTEAFF. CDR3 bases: TGTGCCAGCAGTTTAGTGGTTGGCACTGAAGCTTTCTTT.

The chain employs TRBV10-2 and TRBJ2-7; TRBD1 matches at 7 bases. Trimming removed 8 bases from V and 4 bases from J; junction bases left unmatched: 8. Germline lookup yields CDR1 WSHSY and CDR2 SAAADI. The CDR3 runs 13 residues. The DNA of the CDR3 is TGCGCCAGCCGGCCGACAGGGAAATACGAGCAGTACTTC. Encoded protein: CASRPTGKYEQYF.

The CDR3 spells CATTLGDAANYGYTF. CDR3 coding DNA: TGTGCCACCACCCTAGGGGACGCAGCTAACTATGGCTACACCTTC. The J gene is TRBJ1-2, the V gene TRBV6-1; TRBD1 might be the D (5 bases). The CDR3 loop spans 15 amino acids. CDR1 and CDR2 from the germline V gene are MNHNS and SASEGT. Trimming stripped 10 bases from V and 0 bases from J, with 18 bases between.

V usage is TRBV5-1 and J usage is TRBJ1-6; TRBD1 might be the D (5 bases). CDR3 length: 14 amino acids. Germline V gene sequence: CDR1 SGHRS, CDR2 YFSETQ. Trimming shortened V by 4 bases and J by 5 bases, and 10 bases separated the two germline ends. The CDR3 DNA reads TGCGCCAGCAGCCTAGGAGGGGATAATTCACCCCTCCACTTT. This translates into CASSLGGDNSPLHF. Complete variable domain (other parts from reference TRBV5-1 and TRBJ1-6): KAGVTQTPRYLIKTRGQQVTLSCSPISGHRSVSWYQQTPGQGLQFLFEYFSETQRNKGNFPGRFSGRQFSNSRSEMNVSTLELGDSALYLCASSLGGDNSPLHFGNGTRLTVT.

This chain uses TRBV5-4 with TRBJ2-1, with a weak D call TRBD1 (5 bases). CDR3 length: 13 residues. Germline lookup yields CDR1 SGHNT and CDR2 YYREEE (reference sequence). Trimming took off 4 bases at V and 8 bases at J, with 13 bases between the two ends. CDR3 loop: CASSPRGWDEQFF. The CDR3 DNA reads TGTGCCAGCAGCCCAAGGGGCTGGGATGAGCAGTTCTTC.

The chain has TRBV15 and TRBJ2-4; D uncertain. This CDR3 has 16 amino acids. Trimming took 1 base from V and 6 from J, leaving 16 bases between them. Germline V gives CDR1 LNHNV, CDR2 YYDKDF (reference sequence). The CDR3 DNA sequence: TGTGCCACCAGCAGAGGCGCTGGGTTTGGCGGAAACATTCAGTACTTC. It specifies CATSRGAGFGGNIQYF.

This CDR3 reads CALVDTQYF. The CDR3 nucleotides read TGTGCCTTGGTGGATACGCAGTATTTT. J is TRBJ2-3 and V is TRBV3-1 (or the pseudogene TRBV3-2); no reliable D call. The CDR3 runs 9 residues. Trimming stripped 11 bases from V and 6 bases from J, with 6 bases between. Germline-derived CDR1 and CDR2 are LGHDT and YNNKEL (reference sequence).

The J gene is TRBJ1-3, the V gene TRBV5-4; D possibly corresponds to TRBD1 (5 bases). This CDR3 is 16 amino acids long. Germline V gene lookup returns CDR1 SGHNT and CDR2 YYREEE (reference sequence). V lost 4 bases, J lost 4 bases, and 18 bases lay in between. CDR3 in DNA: TGTGCCAGCAGCCCGAGGGCCGGGACGGGAGGAAACACCATATATTTT. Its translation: CASSPRAGTGGNTIYF.